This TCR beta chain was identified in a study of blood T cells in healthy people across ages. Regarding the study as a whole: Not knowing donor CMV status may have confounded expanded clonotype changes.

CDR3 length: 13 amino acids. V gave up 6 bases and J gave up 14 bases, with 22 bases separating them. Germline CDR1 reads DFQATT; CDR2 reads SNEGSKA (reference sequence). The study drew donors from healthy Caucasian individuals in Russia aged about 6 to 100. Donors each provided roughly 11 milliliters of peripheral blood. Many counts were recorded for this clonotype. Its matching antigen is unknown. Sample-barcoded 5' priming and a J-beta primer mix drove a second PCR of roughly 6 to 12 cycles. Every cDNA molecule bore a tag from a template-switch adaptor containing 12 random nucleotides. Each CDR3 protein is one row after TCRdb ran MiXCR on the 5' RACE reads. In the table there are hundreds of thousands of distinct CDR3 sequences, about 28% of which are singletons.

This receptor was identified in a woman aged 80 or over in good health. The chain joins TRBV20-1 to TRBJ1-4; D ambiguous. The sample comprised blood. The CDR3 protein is CSAFEGSSGLLFF. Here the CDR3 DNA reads TGCAGTGCCTTCGAGGGCAGTAGCGGGTTGCTGTTTTTT.